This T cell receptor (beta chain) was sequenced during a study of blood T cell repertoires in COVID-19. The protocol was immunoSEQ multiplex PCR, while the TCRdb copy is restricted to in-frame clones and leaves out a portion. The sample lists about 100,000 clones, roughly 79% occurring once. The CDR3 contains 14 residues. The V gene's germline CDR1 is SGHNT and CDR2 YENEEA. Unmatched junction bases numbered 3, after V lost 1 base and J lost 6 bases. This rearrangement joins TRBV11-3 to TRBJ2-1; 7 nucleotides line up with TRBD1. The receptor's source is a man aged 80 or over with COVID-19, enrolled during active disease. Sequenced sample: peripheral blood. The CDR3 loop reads CASSLGAGGNEQFF. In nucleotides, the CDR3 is TGTGCCAGCAGCTTAGGGGCAGGGGGCAATGAGCAGTTCTTC.